This T cell receptor beta chain was found in a study of T-cell reconstitution after alpha-beta-depleted transplantation in children. This clonotype was found a few times. Unique molecular identifiers were used in preparing the TCRbeta library. TCRdb redid the calling of the PCR reads with MiXCR, one entry per CDR3 protein. Of about 370,000 distinct CDR3 sequences listed, roughly 20% are singletons. The sequenced sample was PBMCs from the stem cell graft donor, obtained from the stem cell graft. This receptor was identified in a human donor who donated a stem cell graft to a child with acute myeloid leukemia.

The CDR3 loop reads CASSSPRYEQYF. In nucleotides, the CDR3 is TGTGCCAGCAGTAGTCCCAGATACGAGCAGTACTTC. The chain couples TRBV6-6 to TRBJ2-7; D not resolved. This CDR3 is 12 amino acids long. CDR1 and CDR2 (germline): MNHNY, SVGAGI (reference sequence). V lost 5 bases and J 4 bases, leaving 9 bases between the germline ends.